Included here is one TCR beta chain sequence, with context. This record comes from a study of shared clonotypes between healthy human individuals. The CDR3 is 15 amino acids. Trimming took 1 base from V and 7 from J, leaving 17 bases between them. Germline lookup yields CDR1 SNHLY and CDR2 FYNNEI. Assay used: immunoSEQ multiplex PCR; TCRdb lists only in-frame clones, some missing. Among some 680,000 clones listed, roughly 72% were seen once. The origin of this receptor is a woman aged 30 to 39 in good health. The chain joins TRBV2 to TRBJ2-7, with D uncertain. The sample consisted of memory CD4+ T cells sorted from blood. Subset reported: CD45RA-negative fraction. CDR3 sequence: CASSEVQTVLREQYF. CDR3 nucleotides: TGTGCCAGCAGTGAAGTCCAGACCGTCTTAAGGGAGCAGTACTTC.